The 26 T cell receptor beta chains below were found in one sample sequenced in a study of T cells in localized non-small cell lung cancer. The data were produced by immunoSEQ multiplex PCR, yet TCRdb's version contains in-frame clones alone and is incomplete. The table lists around 3,700 clones, about 22% of them singletons. The specimen was lung tumor tissue, collected before any cancer treatment. Receptor source: a man aged 18-55 years with stage II lung adenocarcinoma.

This clone is medium-sized within its sample. The V and J genes are TRBV7-1 and TRBJ1-5, with 8 bases that match TRBD1. TRBV7-1 has ORF status, its function being uncertain. J was trimmed by 7 bases and V by 4 bases; bases with no gene match: 3. CDR3 length: 13 amino acids. This chain's CDR3 is CASSYRGEQPQHF. The CDR3, as DNA: TGTGCCAGCAGCTACAGGGGGGAACAGCCCCAGCATTTT.

The chain joins TRBV7-2 to TRBJ2-5; D unclear. The V and J ends lost 3 bases and 3 bases respectively, with 8 bases between them. Germline CDR1 is SGHTA and CDR2 is FQGNSA. CDR3 length: 13 residues. The CDR3 sequence: CASSFSNKETQYF. In DNA, the CDR3 is TGTGCCAGCAGCTTTTCCAACAAAGAGACCCAGTACTTC.

This chain uses TRBV5-1 with TRBJ1-4, with no clear D. Trimming left V 3 bases short and J 4 bases short, with 10 bases between. CDR3 length: 14 amino acids. Germline assignment: CDR1 SGHRS and CDR2 YFSETQ. The CDR3 DNA reads as TGCGCCAGCAGCTCCCAGACGGGTAATGAAAAACTGTTTTTT. Protein product: CASSSQTGNEKLFF. The full variable domain, rest sourced from reference TRBV5-1 and TRBJ1-4, is KAGVTQTPRYLIKTRGQQVTLSCSPISGHRSVSWYQQTPGQGLQFLFEYFSETQRNKGNFPGRFSGRQFSNSRSEMNVSTLELGDSALYLCASSSQTGNEKLFFGSGTQLSVL.

The V call is TRBV19, the J call TRBJ2-5; D remains unclear. The CDR3 has 15 amino acids. The germline gives CDR1 LNHDA, CDR2 SQIVND (reference sequence). V was clipped by 3 bases and J by 5 bases, with 16 bases between them. DNA of the CDR3: TGTGCCAGTAGTATGAGGCGCGGATTTGGGGAGACCCAGTACTTC. Encoded protein: CASSMRRGFGETQYF.

The V gene is TRBV19, the J gene TRBJ1-2, with 7 bases identical to TRBD1. The CDR3 runs 14 residues. Germline CDR1 LNHDA, CDR2 SQIVND (reference sequence). With 5 bases clipped from V and 4 bases from J, the junction kept 7 bases outside the gene matches. The CDR3 region has the DNA TGTGCCAGTAGTGTGGGGACAGTCCCCTATGGCTACACCTTC. As protein: CASSVGTVPYGYTF.

This clone appeared a single time. The rearrangement uses TRBV25-1 and TRBJ2-5; 11 positions match TRBD2. Germline CDR1 and CDR2: MGHDK and SYGVNS. The CDR3 sequence is 17 residues long. V lost 4 bases and J lost 1; bases outside the gene matches: 8. This CDR3 reads CASSAGGGTSGQETQYF. CDR3 nucleotides: TGTGCCAGCAGTGCCGGCGGTGGGACTAGCGGCCAAGAGACCCAGTACTTC.

This clone was seen only a few times. The chain carries TRBV5-1 and TRBJ2-5; possibly TRBD1 for D (5 bases). In germline, CDR1 is SGHRS, CDR2 YFSETQ. This CDR3 comprises 14 residues. With 0 bases removed from V and 1 base from J, the gap between germline ends came to 7 bases. The CDR3 reads CASSLAGFQETQYF. DNA for the CDR3: TGCGCCAGCAGCTTGGCAGGGTTCCAAGAGACCCAGTACTTC. The variable domain in full, with the rest retrieved from reference TRBV5-1 and TRBJ2-5, is KAGVTQTPRYLIKTRGQQVTLSCSPISGHRSVSWYQQTPGQGLQFLFEYFSETQRNKGNFPGRFSGRQFSNSRSEMNVSTLELGDSALYLCASSLAGFQETQYFGPGTRLLVL.

The chain recombines TRBV14 with TRBJ2-7; possibly TRBD2 for D (5 bases). Germline CDR1 SGHDN, CDR2 FVKESK. This CDR3 contains 15 residues. V was pared by 1 base and J by 0 bases, with 10 bases between. CDR3 bases: TGTGCCAGCAGCCAAGCGGGGTCGAGCTCCTACGAGCAGTACTTC. This encodes CASSQAGSSSYEQYF.

This clone was detected once. The chain combines TRBV15 with TRBJ2-3; a possible D gene is TRBD2 (7 bases). Trimming removed 1 base from V and 3 bases from J, with 17 bases in between. Germline assignment: CDR1 LNHNV and CDR2 YYDKDF (reference sequence). CDR3 length: 17 residues. CDR3: CATSRGSRGGRTDTQYF. CDR3 in DNA: TGTGCCACCAGCAGAGGATCACGCGGGGGCCGTACAGATACGCAGTATTTT.

The V and J genes are TRBV5-1 and TRBJ2-7; D may match TRBD1 or TRBD2 (5 bases each). CDR1 is SGHRS, CDR2 YFSETQ, per germline. The CDR3 is made up of 16 amino acids. The germline V and J ends were trimmed by 0 bases and 1 base, with 14 bases remaining between them. CDR3 coding DNA: TGCGCCAGCAGCTTGGACCGGGACGGACCATCCTACGAGCAGTACTTC. This codes for CASSLDRDGPSYEQYF.

The genes are TRBV6-8 and TRBJ2-7, with D unresolved. V shed 0 bases and J shed 1 base, with 7 bases lying between them. Germline assignment: CDR1 MNHGY and CDR2 SAAAGT. This CDR3 has 14 amino acids. The CDR3 DNA is TGTGCCAGCAGTTACTCCGGCAGTTCCTACGAGCAGTACTTC. This sequence encodes CASSYSGSSYEQYF.

This clone was counted between two and nine times. The genes are TRBV6-8 and TRBJ2-7; no reliable D call. Germline loops: CDR1 MNHGY, CDR2 SAAAGT. There are 13 residues in the CDR3. V was cut by 4 bases and J by 2 bases, with 9 bases left in between. CDR3 DNA sequence: TGTGCCAGCAGTTGGTCCTCTACCTACGAGCAGTACTTC. Its translation is CASSWSSTYEQYF.

This clone was seen a few times. The V call is TRBV9, the J call TRBJ2-3; D is ambiguous. The length of the CDR3 is 13 residues. Germline V CDR1 and CDR2: SGDLS, YYNGEE. Trimming left V 0 bases short and J 5 bases short, with 7 bases between. The CDR3 spells CASSVGARDTQYF. The CDR3 nucleotides read TGTGCCAGCAGCGTAGGTGCCAGAGATACGCAGTATTTT.

The V and J genes are TRBV19 and TRBJ2-2; D tentatively reads TRBD1 or TRBD2 (5 bases each). The CDR3 covers 17 residues. Per germline, CDR1 LNHDA and CDR2 SQIVND (reference sequence). V was pared by 4 bases and J by 2 bases, with 17 bases between. CDR3 sequence reads: CASSTGQTLSNTGELFF. CDR3 bases: TGTGCCAGTAGTACGGGGCAGACGCTTAGCAACACCGGGGAGCTGTTTTTT.

This chain connects TRBV6-8 to TRBJ1-2; unclear D gene. Trimming cost V 5 bases and J 7 bases, with 17 bases left between them. The length of the CDR3 is 14 residues. The germline CDR1 and CDR2 sequences are MNHGY and SAAAGT. DNA of the CDR3: TGTGCCAGCAGTGACCAAGGACCCCTCTCTGGCTACACCTTC. This codes for CASSDQGPLSGYTF.

DNA for the CDR3: TGTGCCTGGAGCGTGGACAGGGGCACATACGAGCAGTACTTC. Its translation is CAWSVDRGTYEQYF. The chain carries TRBV30 and TRBJ2-7; TRBD1 agrees at 9 bases. CDR1 GTSNPN and CDR2 SVGIG come from the germline V gene (reference sequence). J was trimmed by 4 bases and V by 3 bases; bases with no gene match: 7. The CDR3 length is 14 residues.

Points on this clone: At one boundary the junction diverges from the germline segment, which might be a read error. This sequence joins TRBV6-8 and TRBJ2-3; 8 nucleotides match TRBD1. The CDR3 has 16 amino acids. Germline V gene sequence: CDR1 MNHGY, CDR2 SAAAGT. The CDR3 sequence: CASSDSRTGSTDTQYF. CDR3 in DNA: TGTGCCAGCAGTGACTCTCGGACAGGGTCCACAGATACGCAGTATTTT.

The V and J genes are TRBV30 and TRBJ1-2, with a tentative D call TRBD1 (6 bases). The CDR3 has 14 residues. Germline-derived CDR1 and CDR2 are GTSNPN and SVGIG (reference sequence). Trimming took off 3 bases at V and 3 bases at J, with 14 bases between the two ends. The CDR3: CAWRLTGKYYGYTF. The CDR3 coding sequence is TGTGCCTGGAGGCTCACAGGGAAGTACTATGGCTACACCTTC.

In its sample, this clone was seen a few times. This chain uses TRBV11-3 with TRBJ2-5, with D unclear. V was trimmed by 2 bases and J by 3 bases, leaving 10 bases between them. CDR1 and CDR2 (germline): SGHNT, YENEEA. The CDR3 length is 14 residues. DNA for the CDR3: TGTGCCAGCAGCTTAACGGTGGAGAAAGAGACCCAGTACTTC. Protein: CASSLTVEKETQYF.

This clone occurred a few times. V and J are TRBV9 and TRBJ1-3; 10 bases are shared with TRBD1. Germline trimming cut 3 bases from V and 7 bases from J; bases unmatched to any gene: 22. Germline-derived CDR1 and CDR2 are SGDLS and YYNGEE. The length of the CDR3 is 20 residues. Here the CDR3 reads CASSDPVGGTGVHGGNTIYF. CDR3 nucleotide sequence: TGTGCCAGCAGCGATCCCGTCGGCGGGACAGGGGTCCACGGGGGGAACACCATATATTTT.

This clone was found a few times. The chain combines TRBV11-3 with TRBJ2-7; 12 bases are a match to TRBD2. CDR3 length equals 18 residues. The ends lost 1 base at V and 0 bases at J; junction bases unmatched: 7. Germline CDR1 reads SGHNT; CDR2 reads YENEEA. The CDR3 sequence: CASSLVGTSGSNSYEQYF. In DNA form, the CDR3 reads TGTGCCAGCAGCTTAGTAGGGACTAGCGGGTCAAACTCCTACGAGCAGTACTTC.

This chain links TRBV11-3 with TRBJ2-1, with 14 bases matching TRBD2. V lost 7 bases and J lost 7; bases outside the gene matches: 6. Germline V gene data show CDR1 as SGHNT and CDR2 as YENEEA. This CDR3 comprises 15 residues. The CDR3 loop is CASTTSGGDRNEQFF. The CDR3 nucleotides read TGTGCCAGCACGACTAGCGGGGGGGATAGGAATGAGCAGTTCTTC.

This sequence joins TRBV19 and TRBJ1-5; TRBD1 matches 7 bases. The CDR3 is made up of 14 amino acids. From germline, CDR1 is LNHDA and CDR2 SQIVND (reference sequence). V was clipped by 5 bases and J by 3 bases; unmatched bases: 4. CDR3 loop: CASSGRGLNQPQHF. The CDR3 DNA reads TGTGCCAGTAGTGGTAGGGGGCTCAATCAGCCCCAGCATTTT. The variable domain in full, completed from reference TRBV19 and TRBJ1-5, reads DGGITQSPKYLFRKEGQNVTLSCEQNLNHDAMYWYRQDPGQGLRLIYYSQIVNDFQKGDIAEGYSVSREKKESFPLTVTSAQKNPTAFYLCASSGRGLNQPQHFGDGTRLSIL.

This clone was counted only a few times. The genes are TRBV11-3 and TRBJ1-5; D not certain. CDR3 length: 16 amino acids. Germline CDR1 SGHNT, CDR2 YENEEA. The V end lost 6 bases, the J end lost 1 base, and 16 bases lay between the germline ends. The CDR3 loop reads CASSPTDGGSNQPQHF. CDR3 bases: TGTGCCAGCAGTCCTACGGACGGCGGGAGCAATCAGCCCCAGCATTTT.

The CDR3: CASSFRWAGSSYNEQFF. The DNA for the CDR3 is TGTGCCAGCAGCTTTCGATGGGCGGGGAGCTCCTACAATGAGCAGTTCTTC. The genes are TRBV11-3 and TRBJ2-1; D possibly corresponds to TRBD2 (6 bases). The CDR3 sequence is 17 residues long. Trimming removed 3 bases at V and 0 bases at J, with 15 bases between. The germline V gene encodes CDR1 SGHNT and CDR2 YENEEA.

A few counts support this clone. V gene TRBV11-3 combines with J gene TRBJ2-2; tentative D call: TRBD2 (6 bases). The CDR3 extends over 15 amino acids. The germline CDR1 and CDR2 sequences are SGHNT and YENEEA. V was clipped by 5 bases and J by 7 bases, with 17 bases between them. The chain's CDR3 is CASSRGTSTHGELFF. In nucleotides, the CDR3 is TGTGCCAGCAGCCGAGGGACTTCAACCCACGGGGAGCTGTTTTTT.